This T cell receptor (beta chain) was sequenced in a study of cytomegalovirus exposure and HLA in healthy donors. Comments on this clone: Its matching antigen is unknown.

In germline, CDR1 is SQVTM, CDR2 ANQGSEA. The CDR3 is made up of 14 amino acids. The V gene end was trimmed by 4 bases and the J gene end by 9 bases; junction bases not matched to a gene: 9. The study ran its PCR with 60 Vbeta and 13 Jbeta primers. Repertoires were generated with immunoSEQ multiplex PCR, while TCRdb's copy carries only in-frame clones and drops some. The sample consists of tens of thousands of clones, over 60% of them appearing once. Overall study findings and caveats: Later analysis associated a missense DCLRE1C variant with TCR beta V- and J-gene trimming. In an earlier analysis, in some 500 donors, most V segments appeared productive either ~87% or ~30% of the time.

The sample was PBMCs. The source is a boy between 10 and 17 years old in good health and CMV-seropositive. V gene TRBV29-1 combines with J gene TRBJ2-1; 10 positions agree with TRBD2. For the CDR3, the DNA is TGCAGCGTTGTGGCTAGCGGGAGCTCAGGTGAGCAGTTCTTC. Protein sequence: CSVVASGSSGEQFF.